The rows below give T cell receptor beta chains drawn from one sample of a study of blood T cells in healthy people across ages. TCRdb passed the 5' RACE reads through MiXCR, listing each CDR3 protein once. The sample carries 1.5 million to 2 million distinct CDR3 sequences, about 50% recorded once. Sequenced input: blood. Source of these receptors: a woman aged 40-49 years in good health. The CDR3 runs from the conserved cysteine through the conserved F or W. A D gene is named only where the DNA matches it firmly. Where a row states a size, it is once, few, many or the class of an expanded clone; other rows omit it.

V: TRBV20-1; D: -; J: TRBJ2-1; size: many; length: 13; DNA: TGCAGTGCTAGACCCCGGAGGCTAGCGGAGCAGTTCTTC; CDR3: CSARPRRLAEQFF
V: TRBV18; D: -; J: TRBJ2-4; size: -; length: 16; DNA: TGTGCCAGCTCACCAGGGCCGACGGGAGCCAAAAACATTCAGTACTTC; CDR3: CASSPGPTGAKNIQYF
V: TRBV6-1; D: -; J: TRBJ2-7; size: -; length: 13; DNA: TGTGCCGGCAAAACAGGCCGATCCTACGAGCAGTACTTC; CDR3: CAGKTGRSYEQYF
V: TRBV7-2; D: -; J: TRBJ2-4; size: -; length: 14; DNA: TGTGCCAGCAGCTTAGGGGACGTCCGGAACATTCAGTACTTC; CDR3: CASSLGDVRNIQYF
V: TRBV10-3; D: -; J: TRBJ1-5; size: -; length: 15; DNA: TGTGCCATCGCCATCCGGGACGGATACAATCAGCCCCAGCATTTT; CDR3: CAIAIRDGYNQPQHF
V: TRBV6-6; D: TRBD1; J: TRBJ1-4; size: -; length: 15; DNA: TGTGCCAGCAGACCCAGACAGGGCACACGTGAAAAACTGTTTTTT; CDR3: CASRPRQGTREKLFF
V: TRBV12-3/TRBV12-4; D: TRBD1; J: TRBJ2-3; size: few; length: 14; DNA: TGTGCCAGCAGTTTCTCAGGGGGCTCAGATACGCAGTATTTT; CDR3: CASSFSGGSDTQYF
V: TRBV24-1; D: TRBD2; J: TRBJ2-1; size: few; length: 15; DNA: TGTGCCACCAGTTACCGGGGGGACTCCTACAATGAGCAGTTCTTC; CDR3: CATSYRGDSYNEQFF
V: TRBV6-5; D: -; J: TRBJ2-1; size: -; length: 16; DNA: TGTGCCAGCAGTTTCCGCAGGCCTCAGGGGTACAATGAGCAGTTCTTC; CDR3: CASSFRRPQGYNEQFF
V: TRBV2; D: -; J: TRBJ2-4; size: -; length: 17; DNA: TGTGCCAGCAGAGACTACATGGACAGGGAGGGGAAAAACATTCAGTACTTC; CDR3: CASRDYMDREGKNIQYF
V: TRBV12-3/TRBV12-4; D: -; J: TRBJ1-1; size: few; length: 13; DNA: TGTGCCAGCAGTGGGGGACAGAACACTGAAGCTTTCTTT; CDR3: CASSGGQNTEAFF
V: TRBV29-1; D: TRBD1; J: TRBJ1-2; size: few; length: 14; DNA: TGCAGCGTTGAAGATTGGACAGGATCCTATGGCTACACCTTC; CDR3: CSVEDWTGSYGYTF
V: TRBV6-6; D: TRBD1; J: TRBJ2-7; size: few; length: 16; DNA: TGTGCCAGCAGTTACATCTTTGGTACAGGGGGAGACGAGCAGTACTTC; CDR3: CASSYIFGTGGDEQYF
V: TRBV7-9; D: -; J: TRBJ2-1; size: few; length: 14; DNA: TGTGCCAGCTCCCAGATAAGAGCCCTCAATGAGCAGTTCTTC; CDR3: CASSQIRALNEQFF
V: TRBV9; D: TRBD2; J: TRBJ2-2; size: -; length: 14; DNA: TGTGCCAGCAGCGTAGTAGCGGGGCCCGGGGAGCTGTTTTTT; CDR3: CASSVVAGPGELFF
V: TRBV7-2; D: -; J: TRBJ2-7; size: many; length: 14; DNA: TGTGCCAGCAGCTTAGTGGCGGCGGGGCGCGAGCAGTACTTC; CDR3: CASSLVAAGREQYF
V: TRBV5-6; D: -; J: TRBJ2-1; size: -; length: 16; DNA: TGTGCCAGCAGCTTAGATTTTCAGGGGTTCTACAATGAGCAGTTCTTC; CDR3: CASSLDFQGFYNEQFF
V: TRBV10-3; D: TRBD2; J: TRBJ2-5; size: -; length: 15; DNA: TGTGCCATCAGAGAGTCTAGCGGGGGGGAAAAGACCCAGTACTTC; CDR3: CAIRESSGGEKTQYF
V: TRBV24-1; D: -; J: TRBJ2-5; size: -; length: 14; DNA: TGTGCCACCAGTGATCAGGGGCCGCAAGAGACCCAGTACTTC; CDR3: CATSDQGPQETQYF
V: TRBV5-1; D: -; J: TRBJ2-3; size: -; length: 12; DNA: TGCGCCAGCAGTATTCAGGCAGATACGCAGTATTTT; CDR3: CASSIQADTQYF
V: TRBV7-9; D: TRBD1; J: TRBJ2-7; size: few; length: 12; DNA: TGTGCCAGCAGCTTAGCGGGACAGGAGAAGTACTTC; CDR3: CASSLAGQEKYF
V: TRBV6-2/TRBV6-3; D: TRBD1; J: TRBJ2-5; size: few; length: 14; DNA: TGTGCCAGCAGTTACTCTGACAGGGTGGAGACCCAGTACTTC; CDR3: CASSYSDRVETQYF
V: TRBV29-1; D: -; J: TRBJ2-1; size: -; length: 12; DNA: TGCGTGGCTTTACTCTCCTACAATGAGCAGTTCTTC; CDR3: CVALLSYNEQFF
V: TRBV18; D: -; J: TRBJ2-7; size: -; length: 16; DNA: TGTGCCAGCTCACCAACCGGCCGGGGATCCGACTACGAGCAGTACTTC; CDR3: CASSPTGRGSDYEQYF
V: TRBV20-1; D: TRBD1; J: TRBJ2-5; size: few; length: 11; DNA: TGCAGTGCCTTAGGGGGCGAGACCCAGTACTTC; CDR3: CSALGGETQYF
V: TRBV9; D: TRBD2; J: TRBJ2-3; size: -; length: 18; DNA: TGTGCCAGCAGCCGGACCAGGGGGGTAGCGGGGGAATTAGATACGCAGTATTTT; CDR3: CASSRTRGVAGELDTQYF
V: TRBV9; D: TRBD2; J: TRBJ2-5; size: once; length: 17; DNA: TGTGCCAGCAGCGTAGGGACTAGCGGGGGGATTCAAGAGACCCAGTACTTC; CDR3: CASSVGTSGGIQETQYF
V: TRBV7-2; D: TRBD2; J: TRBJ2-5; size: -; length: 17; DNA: TGTGTCAGCAGCTTAGGGGCGTCTAGCGGGGGGGAAGAGACCCAGTACTTC; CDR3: CVSSLGASSGGEETQYF
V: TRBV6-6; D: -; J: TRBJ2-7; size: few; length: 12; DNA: TGTGCCAGCAGTTACCACATATACGAGCAGTACTTC; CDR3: CASSYHIYEQYF
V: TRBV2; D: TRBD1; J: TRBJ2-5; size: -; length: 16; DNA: TGTGCCAGCACCCCGGGACAGGGAAAACGAGGAGAGACCCAGTACTTC; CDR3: CASTPGQGKRGETQYF
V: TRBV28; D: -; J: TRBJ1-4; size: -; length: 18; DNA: TGTGCCAGCAGTTCCCTCATCCCGCCGACAGTACACATTGAAAAACTGTTTTTT; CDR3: CASSSLIPPTVHIEKLFF
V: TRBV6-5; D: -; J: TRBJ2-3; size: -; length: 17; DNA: TGTGCCAGCAGTTACTCGTTCGCGGGGGCTAGCACAGATACGCAGTATTTT; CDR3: CASSYSFAGASTDTQYF
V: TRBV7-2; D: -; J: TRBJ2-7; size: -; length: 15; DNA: TGTGCCAGCAAATTGGGGAACCCCGGGCCCTACGAGCAGTACTTC; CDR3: CASKLGNPGPYEQYF
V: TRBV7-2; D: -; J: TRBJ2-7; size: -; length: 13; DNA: TGTGCCAGCAGCTCGCGGGCCCGCTACGAGCAGTACTTC; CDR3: CASSSRARYEQYF
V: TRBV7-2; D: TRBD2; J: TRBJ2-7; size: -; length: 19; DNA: TGTGCCAGCAGCTTAGTCCCAGCGGGGGCCCTGAGCTCCCACAATGAGCAGTACTTC; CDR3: CASSLVPAGALSSHNEQYF
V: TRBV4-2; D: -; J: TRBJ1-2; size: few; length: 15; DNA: TGTGCCAGCAGCCAGGCAAGGACGGGAAACTATGGCTACACCTTC; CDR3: CASSQARTGNYGYTF
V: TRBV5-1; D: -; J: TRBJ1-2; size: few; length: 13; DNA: TGCGCCAGCAGCCAAAATTCCAACTATGGCTACACCTTC; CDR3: CASSQNSNYGYTF
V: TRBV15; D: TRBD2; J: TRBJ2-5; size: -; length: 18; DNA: TGTGCCACCAGCAGAGATCGGGGCTTAGCGGGGGGTAAAGAGACCCAGTACTTC; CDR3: CATSRDRGLAGGKETQYF